Presented here are 16 T cell receptor beta chains from one specimen sequenced in a study of blood T cell repertoires in COVID-19. Clones were read by immunoSEQ multiplex PCR, and TCRdb kept only the in-frame ones, dropping some. This sample has 100,000 to 150,000 clones, with around four fifths found just once. Source material: peripheral blood. These receptors were obtained from a man in his sixties with acute or convalescent COVID-19.

This chain links TRBV12-5 with TRBJ1-5; 9 bases map to TRBD1. Trimming cost V 4 bases and J 6 bases; bases outside gene matches: 13. CDR3 size: 17 residues. CDR1 and CDR2 (germline): LGHNT, FRNRAP. CDR3 sequence: CASGSGAETGGPQPQHF. In nucleotides, the CDR3 is TGTGCTAGTGGTTCCGGTGCAGAAACAGGGGGCCCTCAGCCCCAGCATTTT.

The chain links TRBV5-3 to TRBJ1-5; D unclear. TRBV5-3 is an open reading frame whose function is uncertain. The CDR3 runs to 17 residues. Trimming removed 3 bases from V and 0 bases from J, with 16 bases in between. DNA for the CDR3: TGTGCCAGAAGCTCGCGATATGAGGGCTATAGCAATCAGCCCCAGCATTTT. Residues: CARSSRYEGYSNQPQHF.

This clone was recorded only once. The chain has TRBV13 and TRBJ2-1, with D perhaps matching TRBD2 (5 bases). Trimming stripped 4 bases from V and 10 bases from J, with 14 bases between. Germline values: CDR1 PRHDT, CDR2 FYEKMQ (reference sequence). The CDR3 covers 13 residues. The CDR3 DNA sequence: TGTGCCAGCAGCTCCGGACTGGGCAGAGAGCAGTTCTTC. Translated, it gives CASSSGLGREQFF.

In this sample, this clone turned up a few times. The V and J genes are TRBV14 and TRBJ2-1; 7 nucleotides align to TRBD2. There are 17 residues in the CDR3. Trimming removed 0 bases from V and 9 bases from J; junction bases left unmatched: 14. Germline CDR1 is SGHDN and CDR2 is FVKESK. CDR3 residues: CASSQDRASGQGIEQFF. CDR3 in DNA: TGTGCCAGCAGCCAAGATCGGGCTAGCGGTCAGGGAATTGAGCAGTTCTTC.

The genes are TRBV2 and TRBJ2-1, with D uncertain. The V gene's germline CDR1 is SNHLY and CDR2 FYNNEI. The CDR3 spans 14 residues. Trimming left V 8 bases short and J 0 bases short, with 11 bases between. The CDR3 nucleotides read TGTGCCAGCTCCACCGAGAGCTCCTACAATGAGCAGTTCTTC. It specifies CASSTESSYNEQFF.

V gene TRBV6-1 combines with J gene TRBJ1-4, with 7 bases identical to TRBD1. V shed 1 base, J shed 4 bases, and the junction held 0 bases outside the gene matches. Germline V gives CDR1 MNHNS, CDR2 SASEGT. The CDR3 is 14 residues long. The CDR3 here is CASSEGDSNEKLFF. The CDR3 bases are TGTGCCAGCAGTGAAGGGGACAGTAATGAAAAACTGTTTTTT.

On this clone: The sample holds other DNA sequences that translate to the same CDR3. V gene TRBV18 combines with J gene TRBJ1-1; TRBD1 might be the D (6 bases). The germline gives CDR1 KGHSH, CDR2 LQKENI. Trimming took 3 bases from V and 5 from J, leaving 13 bases between them. The CDR3 consists of 14 residues. This chain's CDR3 is CASSPQTGRTEAFF. The CDR3 nucleotides read TGTGCCAGCTCACCCCAGACAGGACGGACTGAAGCTTTCTTT.

The chain links TRBV7-2 to TRBJ2-7, with 10 nucleotides matching TRBD2. With 3 bases clipped from V and 6 bases from J, the junction kept 14 bases outside the gene matches. Germline V lookup: CDR1 SGHTA, CDR2 FQGNSA. The CDR3 spans 17 residues. CDR3 in amino acids: CASSLGGLARDPREQYF. As DNA, the CDR3 is TGTGCCAGCAGCTTGGGGGGACTAGCGCGGGACCCTCGCGAGCAGTACTTC.

J is TRBJ1-3 and V is TRBV10-3; perhaps TRBD1 as D (6 bases). Germline V gives CDR1 ENHRY, CDR2 SYGVKD. Trimming cost V 8 bases and J 2 bases, with 10 bases left between them. The CDR3 is 13 amino acids. CDR3: CAIRRTAGNTIYF. DNA for the CDR3: TGTGCCATCCGCCGGACAGCTGGAAACACCATATATTTT.

The V gene is TRBV9, the J gene TRBJ2-7; TRBD2 is a possible D gene (5 bases). CDR1 is SGDLS, CDR2 YYNGEE, per germline. This CDR3 is 15 amino acids long. V lost 1 base and J 4 bases, leaving 15 bases between the germline ends. In DNA form, the CDR3 reads TGTGCCAGCAGCGTAAGCCCTAGCTGGGTTTACGAGCAGTACTTC. Encoded protein: CASSVSPSWVYEQYF.

The chain couples TRBV7-2 to TRBJ2-7; 8 bases are a match to TRBD2. This CDR3 region has 14 residues. CDR1 and CDR2 from the germline V gene are SGHTA and FQGNSA. J was trimmed by 7 bases and V by 3 bases; bases with no gene match: 8. In nucleotides, the CDR3 is TGTGCCAGCAGCTTTCGCGGGGGGCTTCGGGAGCAGTACTTC. It is translated as CASSFRGGLREQYF.

J is TRBJ1-1 and V is TRBV2; TRBD1 might be the D (5 bases). The CDR3 consists of 15 residues. V lost 2 bases and J lost 4, with 14 bases in between. Germline V gives CDR1 SNHLY, CDR2 FYNNEI. As DNA, the CDR3 is TGTGCCAGCAGTGAATCTAGGGGCAGGGCCACTGAAGCTTTCTTT. Residues: CASSESRGRATEAFF.

There are a few counts of this clone. This chain uses TRBV10-2 with TRBJ2-1, with TRBD2 identical over 12 bases. The trim removed 8 bases at V and 7 bases at J, leaving 6 bases unmatched. Germline lookup yields CDR1 WSHSY and CDR2 SAAADI. This CDR3 has 14 residues. The CDR3 loop reads CASSPGLAGNEQFF. The CDR3 nucleotides are TGCGCCAGCTCACCGGGACTAGCGGGTAATGAGCAGTTCTTC.

The table lists this clone with a few counts. The rearrangement links TRBV5-4 to TRBJ1-6, with TRBD1 identical over 9 bases. V was clipped by 4 bases and J by 5 bases; unmatched bases: 4. This CDR3 region has 15 residues. Germline V CDR1 and CDR2: SGHNT, YYREEE (reference sequence). The CDR3 nucleotides read TGTGCCAGCAGCCTTGACAGGGGGAATAATTCACCCCTCCACTTT. It yields the protein CASSLDRGNNSPLHF.

The sample holds a few counts of this clone. This chain joins TRBV5-8 and TRBJ2-5; 14 bases are shared with TRBD2. Germline V gene sequence: CDR1 SGHTS, CDR2 YDEGEE. The J segment lost 4 bases and the V segment lost 3 bases, leaving 11 bases of the junction unmatched. The length of the CDR3 is 18 residues. CDR3 DNA sequence: TGTGCCAGCAGCTGGGCGGGACTAGCGGGAGTGGGGCGAGAGACCCAGTACTTC. It is translated as CASSWAGLAGVGRETQYF.

The chain joins TRBV27 to TRBJ1-5; weak D call: TRBD1 (6 bases). CDR3 length: 17 amino acids. Germline CDR1 reads MNHEY; CDR2 reads SMNVEV (reference sequence). V shed 5 bases and J shed 2 bases, with 19 bases lying between them. The CDR3, as DNA: TGTGCCAGCAGTCCGCGGGGGGGGGCTAGTGGCAATCAGCCCCAGCATTTT. This codes for CASSPRGGASGNQPQHF.